The present T cell receptor beta chain was sequenced within a study of a mutant IDH1 vaccine in newly diagnosed glioma (dated by TCRdb to about 2021). Broadly, across the study: Vaccination was initiated 4-6 weeks after radiotherapy alone, or concurrently with temozolomide cycles in the chemotherapy-containing groups. The week-35 safety follow-up took place at visit V12, and the week-47 end of study took place at visit V13. Peripheral blood was drawn at six visits: V03 (baseline), V05, V07, V10, V12 and V13. Longitudinal TCRB deep sequencing was done for about two dozen treated patients, wherever samples were available for exploratory analyses. Prior to enrollment, standard therapy consisting of radiotherapy alone, temozolomide alone, or radiochemotherapy with temozolomide had been administered to patients, with the combination being received by most patients. The 30 to 40 treated patients were 62.5% male and roughly 40% female, with a mean age of approximately 40 years.

The study at large found these results: Selection of PBMC samples for TCRB deep sequencing was based on availability. Vaccine-induced immune responses across multiple MHC alleles were detected in around 92% of patients. The authors noted that analyses of patient blood samples could not be reproduced because of sample limitations. Changes in the top peripheral T cell clonotypes picked up by TCRB sequencing did not appear to be linked to pseudoprogression.

To prepare the library, the immunoSEQ multiplex PCR assay was applied. Rearranged TCR beta chain sequences were amplified using the hsTCRB Kit according to the manufacturer's protocol. Sequencing of TCRB libraries was carried out on an Illumina MiSeq. The original pipeline was this. Demultiplexing, trimming and gene mapping were performed with the kit vendor's proprietary platform. What TCRdb holds here is the immuneACCESS table cut down to in-frame rearrangements. Part of the clones is not present; checked against another copy, under half of the missing clones reflect an unresolved V gene, and the others are unexplained. From that table come the V and J calls and clone size; the DNA was used to work out D and trimming. The sample table shows around 65,000 clones, and around 83% are seen once. In total, the top ten clones hold 3.5% to 4% of the sample. From the germline V gene, CDR1 is SGHRS and CDR2 is YFSETQ. The germline V end is reduced by 4 bases and the J end by 6 bases; junction bases left unmatched: 11. The CDR3 spans 17 residues, from the cysteine through the phenylalanine. Only CDR3 DNA remains: 51 bases, in frame from the first base.

The time point label for this specimen denotes: week 47, end of study. Each vaccine dose was 300 ug of a 20-mer mutant IDH1 peptide in Montanide, given subcutaneously with topical imiquimod. Patients were given eight vaccinations, in weeks 1, 3, 5, 7, 11, 15, 19 and 23, which matched visits V03 through V10. The donors had newly diagnosed IDH1-mutant astrocytomas of WHO grade 3 or 4 that showed loss of nuclear ATRX. The samples were drawn from NOA16, a multicentre, single-arm, open-label phase I trial in Germany that tested a mutant IDH1 peptide vaccine in humans for the first time. Genomic DNA for TCRB sequencing was isolated from EDTA blood with the DNeasy Blood and Tissue Kit. With respect to this clone: It has no known antigen specificity. No qualities accompany the bases; no much larger clone lies one base away.

The starting material was PBMCs, obtained from a glioma patient whose treatment included an IDH1 peptide vaccine. The rearrangement joined TRBV5-1 to TRBJ2-3, and 13 junction bases match TRBD2. The sequence was collected from a man aged 25-45 years with glioma. The CDR3 in this case is CASSPDPGLAGADTQYF. The sequenced DNA: TGCGCCAGCAGCCCCGACCCCGGACTAGCGGGGGCCGATACGCAGTATTTT.